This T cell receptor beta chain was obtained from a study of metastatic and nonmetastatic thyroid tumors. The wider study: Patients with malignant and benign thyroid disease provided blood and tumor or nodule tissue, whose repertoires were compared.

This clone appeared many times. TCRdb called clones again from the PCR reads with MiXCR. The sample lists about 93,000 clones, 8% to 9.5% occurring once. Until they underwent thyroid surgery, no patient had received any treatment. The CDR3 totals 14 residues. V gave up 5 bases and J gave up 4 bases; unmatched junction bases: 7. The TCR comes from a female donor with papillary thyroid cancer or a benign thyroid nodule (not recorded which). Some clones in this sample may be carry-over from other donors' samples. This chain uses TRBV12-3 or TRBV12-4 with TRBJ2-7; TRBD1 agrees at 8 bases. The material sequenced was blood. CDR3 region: CASSETGESYEQYF. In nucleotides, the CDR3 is TGTGCCAGCAGTGAGACAGGGGAGAGTTACGAGCAGTACTTC.